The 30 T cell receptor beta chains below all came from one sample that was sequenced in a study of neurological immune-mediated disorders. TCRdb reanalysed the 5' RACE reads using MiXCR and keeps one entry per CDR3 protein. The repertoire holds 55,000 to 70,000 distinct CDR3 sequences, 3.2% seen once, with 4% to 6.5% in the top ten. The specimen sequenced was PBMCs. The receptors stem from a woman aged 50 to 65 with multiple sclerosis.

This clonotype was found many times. The CDR3 protein is CASRDMNYGYTF. The CDR3 DNA reads as TGTGCCAGCAGAGACATGAACTATGGCTACACCTTC. The chain joins TRBV6-4 to TRBJ1-2; no firm D call. The V end was cut by 6 bases, the J end by 2 bases, with 7 bases between. Germline assignment: CDR1 MRHNA and CDR2 SNTAGT. This CDR3 contains 12 residues.

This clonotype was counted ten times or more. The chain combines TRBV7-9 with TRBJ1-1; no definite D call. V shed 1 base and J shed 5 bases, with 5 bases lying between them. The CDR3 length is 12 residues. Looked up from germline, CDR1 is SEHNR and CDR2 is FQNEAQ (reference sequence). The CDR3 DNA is TGTGCCAGCAGCTTAGATGGGACTGAAGCTTTCTTT. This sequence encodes CASSLDGTEAFF.

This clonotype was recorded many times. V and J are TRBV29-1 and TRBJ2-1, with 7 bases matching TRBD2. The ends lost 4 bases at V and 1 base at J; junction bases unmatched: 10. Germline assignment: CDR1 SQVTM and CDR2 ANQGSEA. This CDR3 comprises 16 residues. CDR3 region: CSVVGRAGVSYNEQFF. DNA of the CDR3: TGCAGCGTTGTTGGGAGGGCGGGAGTATCCTACAATGAGCAGTTCTTC.

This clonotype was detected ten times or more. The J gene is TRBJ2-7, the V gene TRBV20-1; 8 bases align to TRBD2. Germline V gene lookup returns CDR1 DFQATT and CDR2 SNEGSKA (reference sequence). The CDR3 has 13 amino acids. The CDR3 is CNRFSGATYEQYV. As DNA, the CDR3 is TGCAATCGTTTTAGCGGGGCAACCTACGAGCAGTACGTC.

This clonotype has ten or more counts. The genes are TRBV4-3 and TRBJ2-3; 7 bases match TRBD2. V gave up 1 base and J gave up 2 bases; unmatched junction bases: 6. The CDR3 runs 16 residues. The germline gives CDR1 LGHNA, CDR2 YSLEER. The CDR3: CASSQVGRGNTDTQYF. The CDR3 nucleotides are TGCGCCAGCAGCCAAGTAGGGCGGGGGAACACAGATACGCAGTATTTT.

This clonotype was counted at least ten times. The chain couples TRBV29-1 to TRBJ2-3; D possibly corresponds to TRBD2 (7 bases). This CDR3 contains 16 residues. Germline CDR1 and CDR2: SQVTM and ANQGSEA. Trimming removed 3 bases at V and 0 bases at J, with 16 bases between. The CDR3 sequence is CSVEGGGGRSTDTQYF. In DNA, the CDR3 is TGCAGCGTTGAGGGGGGAGGGGGTCGAAGCACAGATACGCAGTATTTT.

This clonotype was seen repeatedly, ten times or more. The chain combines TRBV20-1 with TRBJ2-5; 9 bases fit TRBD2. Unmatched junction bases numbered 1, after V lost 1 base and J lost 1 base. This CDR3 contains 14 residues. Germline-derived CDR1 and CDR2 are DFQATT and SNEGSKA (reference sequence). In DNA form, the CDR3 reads TGCAGTGCTAGAGTGACTAGCGGCCAAGAGACCCAGTACTTC. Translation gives CSARVTSGQETQYF.

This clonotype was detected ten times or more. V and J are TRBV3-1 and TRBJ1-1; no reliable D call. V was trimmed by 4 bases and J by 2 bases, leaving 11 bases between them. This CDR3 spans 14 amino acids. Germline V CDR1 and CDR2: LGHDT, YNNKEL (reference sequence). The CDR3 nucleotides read TGTGCCAGCAGCCCTTTCGATGGAAACACTGAAGCTTTCTTT. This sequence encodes CASSPFDGNTEAFF.

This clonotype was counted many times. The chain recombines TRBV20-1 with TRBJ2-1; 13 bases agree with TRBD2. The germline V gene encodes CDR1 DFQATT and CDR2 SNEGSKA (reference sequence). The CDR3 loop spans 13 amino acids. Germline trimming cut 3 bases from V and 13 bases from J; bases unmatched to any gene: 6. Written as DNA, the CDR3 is TGCAGTGCTAGTGAGGGACTAGCGGGGTCACAGTTCTTC. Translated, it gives CSASEGLAGSQFF.

The CDR3 reads CASSGESQETQYF. The CDR3 DNA is TGTGCCAGCAGTGGGGAATCCCAAGAGACCCAGTACTTC. The chain links TRBV2 to TRBJ2-5; the D is unclear. The V end was cut by 4 bases, the J end by 1 base, with 7 bases between. The germline CDR1 and CDR2 sequences are SNHLY and FYNNEI. The CDR3 loop spans 13 amino acids.

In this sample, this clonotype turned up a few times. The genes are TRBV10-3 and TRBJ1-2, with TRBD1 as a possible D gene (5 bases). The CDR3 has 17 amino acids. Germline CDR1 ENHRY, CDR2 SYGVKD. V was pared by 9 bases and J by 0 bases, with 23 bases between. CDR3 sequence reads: CAIPRGVVVSANYGYTF. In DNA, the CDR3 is TGTGCCATACCGAGAGGGGTAGTGGTCTCGGCTAACTATGGCTACACCTTC.

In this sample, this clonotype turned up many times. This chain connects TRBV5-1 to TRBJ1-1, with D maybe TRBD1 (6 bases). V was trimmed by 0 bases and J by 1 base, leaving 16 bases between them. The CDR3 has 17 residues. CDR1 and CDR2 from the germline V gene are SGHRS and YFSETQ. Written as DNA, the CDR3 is TGCGCCAGCAGCTTGGGCGGGTGGGGGCCGAAGAACACTGAAGCTTTCTTT. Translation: CASSLGGWGPKNTEAFF. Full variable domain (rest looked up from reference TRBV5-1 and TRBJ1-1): KAGVTQTPRYLIKTRGQQVTLSCSPISGHRSVSWYQQTPGQGLQFLFEYFSETQRNKGNFPGRFSGRQFSNSRSEMNVSTLELGDSALYLCASSLGGWGPKNTEAFFGQGTRLTVV.

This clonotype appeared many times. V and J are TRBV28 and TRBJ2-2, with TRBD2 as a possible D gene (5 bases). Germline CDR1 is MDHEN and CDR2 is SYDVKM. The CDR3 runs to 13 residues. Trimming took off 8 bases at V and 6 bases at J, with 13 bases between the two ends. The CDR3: CASAPRAPGELFF. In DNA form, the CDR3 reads TGTGCCAGCGCGCCGCGGGCGCCCGGGGAGCTGTTTTTT.

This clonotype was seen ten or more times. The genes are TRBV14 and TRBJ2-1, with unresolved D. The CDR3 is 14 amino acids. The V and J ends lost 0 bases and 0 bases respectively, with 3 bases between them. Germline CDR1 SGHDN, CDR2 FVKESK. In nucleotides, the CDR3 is TGTGCCAGCAGCCAAGATCTCTCCTACAATGAGCAGTTCTTC. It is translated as CASSQDLSYNEQFF.

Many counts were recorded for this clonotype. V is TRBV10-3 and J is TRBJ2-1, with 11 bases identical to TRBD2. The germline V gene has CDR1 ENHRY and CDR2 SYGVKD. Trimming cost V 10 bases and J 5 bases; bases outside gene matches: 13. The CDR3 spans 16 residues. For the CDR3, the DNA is TGTGCCACGACAGGGGGAACTAGCGGGGGAAACAATGAGCAGTTCTTC. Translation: CATTGGTSGGNNEQFF.

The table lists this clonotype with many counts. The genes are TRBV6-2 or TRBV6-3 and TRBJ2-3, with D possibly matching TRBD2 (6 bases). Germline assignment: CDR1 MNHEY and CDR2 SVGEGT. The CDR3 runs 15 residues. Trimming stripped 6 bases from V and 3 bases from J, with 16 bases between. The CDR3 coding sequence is TGTGCCAGCAGACACAGAGCGGGCTTGACAGATACGCAGTATTTT. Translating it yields CASRHRAGLTDTQYF.

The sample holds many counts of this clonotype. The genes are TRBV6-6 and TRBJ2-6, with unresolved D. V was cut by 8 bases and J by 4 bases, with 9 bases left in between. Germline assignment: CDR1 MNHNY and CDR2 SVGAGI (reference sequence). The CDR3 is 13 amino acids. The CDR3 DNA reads TGTGCCAGCTGTCTCTCCGGGGCCAACGTCCTGACTTTC. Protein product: CASCLSGANVLTF.

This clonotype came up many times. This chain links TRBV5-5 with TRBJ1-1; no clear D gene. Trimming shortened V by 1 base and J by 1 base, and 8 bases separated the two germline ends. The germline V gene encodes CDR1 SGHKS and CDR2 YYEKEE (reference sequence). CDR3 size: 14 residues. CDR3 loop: CASSLFGGNTEAFF. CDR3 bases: TGTGCCAGCAGCTTGTTTGGAGGGAACACTGAAGCTTTCTTT.

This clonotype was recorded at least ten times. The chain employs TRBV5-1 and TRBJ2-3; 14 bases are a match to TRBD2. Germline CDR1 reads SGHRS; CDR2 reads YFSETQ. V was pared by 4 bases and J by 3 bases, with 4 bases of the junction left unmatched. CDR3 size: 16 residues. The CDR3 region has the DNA TGCGCCAGCAGCCCGGGACTAGCGGGAGTGACAGATACGCAGTATTTT. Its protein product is CASSPGLAGVTDTQYF.

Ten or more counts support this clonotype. This CDR3 is CASSIPGLARAEQYV. DNA for the CDR3: TGTGCCAGCAGTATTCCGGGACTAGCAAGGGCTGAGCAGTACGTC. V and J are TRBV6-5 and TRBJ2-7, with TRBD2 matching 9 bases. This CDR3 is 15 amino acids long. The junction had 12 bases not matched to a gene; V was cut back by 5 bases and J by 7 bases. Germline CDR1 MNHEY, CDR2 SVGAGI.

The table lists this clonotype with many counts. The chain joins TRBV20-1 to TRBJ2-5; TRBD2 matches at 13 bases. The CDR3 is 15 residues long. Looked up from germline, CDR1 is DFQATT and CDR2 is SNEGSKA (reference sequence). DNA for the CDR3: TGCAGGCTAGGGACTAGCGGGGTGTACCAAGAGACCCAGTACTTC. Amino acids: CRLGTSGVYQETQYF.

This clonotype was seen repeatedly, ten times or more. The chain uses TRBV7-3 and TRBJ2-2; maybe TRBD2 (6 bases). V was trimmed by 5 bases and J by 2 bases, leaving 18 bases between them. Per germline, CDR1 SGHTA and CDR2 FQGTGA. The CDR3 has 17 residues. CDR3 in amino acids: CASSANGGTQNTGELFF. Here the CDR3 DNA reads TGTGCCAGCAGCGCTAATGGGGGGACGCAAAACACCGGGGAGCTGTTTTTT.

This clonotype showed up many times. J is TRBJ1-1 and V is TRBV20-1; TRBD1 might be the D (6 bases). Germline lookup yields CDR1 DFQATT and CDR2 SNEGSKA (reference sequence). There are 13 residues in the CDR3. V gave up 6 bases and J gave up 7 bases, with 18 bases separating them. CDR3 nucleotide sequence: TGCAGTGCAAAAGAGTGGGGGGGCAGTGAAGCTTTCTTT. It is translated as CSAKEWGGSEAFF.

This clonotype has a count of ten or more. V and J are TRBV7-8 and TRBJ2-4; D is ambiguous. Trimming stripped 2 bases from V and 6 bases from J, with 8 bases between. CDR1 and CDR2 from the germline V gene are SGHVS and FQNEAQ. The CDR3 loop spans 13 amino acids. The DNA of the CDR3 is TGTGCCAGCAGCTTAAGGCCGAGAAACATTCAGTACTTC. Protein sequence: CASSLRPRNIQYF.

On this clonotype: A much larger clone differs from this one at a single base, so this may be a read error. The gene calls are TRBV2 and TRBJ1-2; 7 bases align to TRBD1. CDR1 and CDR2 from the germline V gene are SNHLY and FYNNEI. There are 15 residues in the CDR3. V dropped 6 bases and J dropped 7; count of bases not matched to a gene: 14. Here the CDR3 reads CASRHEMTGQGGYTF. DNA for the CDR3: TGTGCCAGCAGGCATGAAATGACAGGGCAGGGTGGCTACACCTTC.

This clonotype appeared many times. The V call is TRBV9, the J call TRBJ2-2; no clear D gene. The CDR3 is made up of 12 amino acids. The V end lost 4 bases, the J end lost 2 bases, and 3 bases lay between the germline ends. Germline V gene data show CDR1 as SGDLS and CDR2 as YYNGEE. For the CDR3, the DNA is TGTGCCAGCAGCTCCAACACCGGGGAGCTGTTTTTT. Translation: CASSSNTGELFF.

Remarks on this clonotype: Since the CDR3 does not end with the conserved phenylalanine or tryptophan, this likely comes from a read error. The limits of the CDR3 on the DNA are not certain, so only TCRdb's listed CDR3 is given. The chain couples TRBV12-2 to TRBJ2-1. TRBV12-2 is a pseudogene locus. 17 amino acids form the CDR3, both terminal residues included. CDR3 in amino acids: CASRPTNRRSSYNEQFY.

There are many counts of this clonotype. CDR3 DNA: TGCAGTGCTGGAAACTTGGGGACTAGCGGGAGTGGGAGGAACATTCAGTACTTC. Translated: CSAGNLGTSGSGRNIQYF. This chain joins TRBV20-1 and TRBJ2-4; 14 positions agree with TRBD2. Germline CDR1 DFQATT, CDR2 SNEGSKA (reference sequence). V trimming: 5 bases; J trimming: 7 bases; junction bases outside the gene matches: 16. CDR3 length: 18 residues.

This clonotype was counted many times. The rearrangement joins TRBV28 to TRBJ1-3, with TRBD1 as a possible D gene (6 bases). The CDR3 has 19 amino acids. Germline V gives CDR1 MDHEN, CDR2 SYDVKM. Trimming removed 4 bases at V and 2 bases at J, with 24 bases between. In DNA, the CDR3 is TGTGCCAGCAGTTCGCCATTCAACACCCCCGGGACACCTGGAAACACCATATATTTT. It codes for CASSSPFNTPGTPGNTIYF.

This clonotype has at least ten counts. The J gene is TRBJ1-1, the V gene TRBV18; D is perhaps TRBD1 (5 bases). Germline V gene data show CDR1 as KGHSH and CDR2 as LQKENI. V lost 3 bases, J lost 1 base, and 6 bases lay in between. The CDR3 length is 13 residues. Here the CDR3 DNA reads TGTGCCAGCTCACCGCAGGGGAACACTGAAGCTTTCTTT. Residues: CASSPQGNTEAFF. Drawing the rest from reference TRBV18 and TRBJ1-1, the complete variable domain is NAGVMQNPRHLVRRRGQEARLRCSPMKGHSHVYWYRQLPEEGLKFMVYLQKENIIDESGMPKERFSAEFPKEGPSILRIQQVVRGDSAAYFCASSPQGNTEAFFGQGTRLTVV.